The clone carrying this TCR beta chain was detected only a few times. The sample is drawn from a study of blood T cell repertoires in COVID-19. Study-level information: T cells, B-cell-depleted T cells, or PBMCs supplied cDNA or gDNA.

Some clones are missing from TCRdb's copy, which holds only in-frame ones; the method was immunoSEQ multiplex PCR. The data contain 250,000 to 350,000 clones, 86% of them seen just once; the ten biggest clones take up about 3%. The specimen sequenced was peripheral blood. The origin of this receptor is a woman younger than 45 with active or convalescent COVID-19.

DNA for the CDR3: TGTGCCAGCAGTCTCGGACTCAACGGTAACAATGAGCAGTTCTTC. Its translation: CASSLGLNGNNEQFF. This chain joins TRBV6-2 or TRBV6-3 and TRBJ2-1, with D possibly TRBD2 on 5 matching bases. V lost 5 bases and J 5 bases, leaving 16 bases between the germline ends. Germline V gene sequence: CDR1 MNHEY, CDR2 SVGEGT. The CDR3 consists of 15 residues.